The clone carrying this T cell receptor beta chain was counted a single time. Its antigen is still unknown. A sample-barcoded 5' primer and a J-beta primer mix were used in a second PCR of roughly 6 to 11 cycles. One entry per CDR3 protein results from TCRdb running MiXCR on the 5' RACE reads. The sample holds about 1.1 million distinct CDR3 sequences, roughly two fifths seen once. The data were taken from a study of blood T cells in healthy people across ages. Study observations and caveats: Long-lived donors exceeded aged donors in naive CD4+ cells and diversity.

Specimen: blood. This TCR came from a man younger than 30 in good health.

The CDR3 here is CASSQGGATGELFF. The CDR3 DNA is TGTGCCAGCAGCCAAGGCGGGGCCACCGGGGAGCTGTTTTTT. The chain links TRBV4-2 to TRBJ2-2; tentative D call: TRBD2 (6 bases). Trimming stripped 1 base from V and 4 bases from J, with 7 bases between. This CDR3 region has 14 residues. Germline V lookup: CDR1 LGHNA, CDR2 YNFKEQ.